This T cell receptor (beta chain) is drawn from a study of cytomegalovirus exposure and HLA in healthy donors (dated by TCRdb to about 2017). About the investigation overall: According to a later analysis, one platform produced both the 120 validation repertoires and the 670 or so repertoires of the first cohort. Along with the approximately 670-subject first cohort, a separate validation cohort of some 130 different subjects was used. The study aimed to test whether cataloging public T cell receptors could reveal signatures of past pathogen exposure. To predict cytomegalovirus infection status, the study brought together high-throughput TCR immunosequencing, statistical association of individual TCRs with disease status, and machine learning. General findings and caveats noted by the study authors: The classifier was reported to diagnose cytomegalovirus status with high specificity and sensitivity in both the original cohort and the validation cohort. A later analysis had no HLA typing for the validation cohort, so co-occurrence there was scored across all 110 or so repertoires. It was suggested by the authors that the approach could potentially be generalized to other disease states and immunological phenotypes. Of the cluster scores, about 94% were above 0 in a later analysis, which found that TCRs clustered in the first cohort also tended to co-occur in the approximately 130 validation repertoires. A few of the identified cytomegalovirus-associated TCR beta chains were confirmed in vitro to be specific for cytomegalovirus antigens. A total of fewer than 200 TCR beta chains were listed by the study as associated with cytomegalovirus. While some public TCRs were present in many individuals, most TCR sequences turned up only very rarely across donors.

This clone was counted a single time. The antigen it binds to is not known. Nothing much larger sits one base from this clone, and base qualities are not available. The library was prepared using the immunoSEQ multiplex PCR assay. Per the original workflow: A statistical classification framework was developed to diagnose cytomegalovirus status using the catalog of TCR beta chain sequences. TCRdb re-hosts the immuneACCESS table, in-frame sequences only. Its copies lack some clones; in the studies checked, an unresolved V gene accounts for under half of them, and the cause for the rest is not known. Clone size and the V and J calls come from that table; the DNA yielded D and trimming. In all, the sample holds fewer than 400,000 clones, and roughly 85% of those were seen once. The top ten clonotypes cover about 0.8% of the sample. There are 11 amino acids in the CDR3, from cysteine to phenylalanine inclusive. The CDR3 DNA has 33 bases and is translated from base 1. Via the germline V gene (reference sequence), CDR1 is DFQATT and CDR2 SNEGSKA. V is shortened by 5 bases, J by 4 bases, and the region joining them spans 8 bases.

Donors formed part of the validation cohort, which comprised some 120 subjects and was distinct from the first cohort of 670 or so subjects. This receptor was identified in a woman under 30 in good health and CMV-seronegative. The chain is made from TRBV20-1 and TRBJ2-5; TRBD2 is perhaps the D gene, given 5 matching bases. The sequencing input was PBMCs. The CDR3 is CSALASETQYF. The DNA reads TGCAGTGCTCTAGCTTCAGAGACCCAGTACTTC.